Each of the 13 T cell receptor beta chains below was sequenced from the same sample in a study of Graves' ophthalmopathy and Graves' hyperthyroidism. CDR3 regions of TCR beta were amplified from RNA transcripts. A first-round RT-PCR used HTBI primers, followed by a second-round multiplex PCR. TCRdb processed the multiplex PCR reads anew with MiXCR; each CDR3 protein has one entry. The sample has about 620,000 distinct CDR3 sequences; 22% are singletons. The sample taken for sequencing was peripheral blood. The receptors were sampled from a woman under 30 with stable Graves' hyperthyroidism. Some clones in this sample may be carry-over from other donors' samples.

This clonotype was seen once. The chain recombines TRBV20-1 with TRBJ2-7; D not resolved. The V gene's germline CDR1 is DFQATT and CDR2 SNEGSKA (reference sequence). Trimming removed 0 bases at V and 0 bases at J, with 15 bases between. This CDR3 spans 16 amino acids. CDR3 sequence: CSARDVGGKYSYEQYF. The CDR3 DNA reads as TGCAGTGCTAGAGATGTGGGCGGTAAATACTCCTACGAGCAGTACTTC.

This clonotype showed up many times. A read error is possible here, since a much larger clone lies one base away. The rearrangement joins TRBV27 to TRBJ1-1; weak D call: TRBD1 (5 bases). The CDR3 sequence is 16 residues long. Germline CDR1 and CDR2: MNHEY and SMNVEV (reference sequence). CDR3 in amino acids: CASSLRGRPLNTGAFF. The CDR3 coding sequence is TGTGCCAGCAGTTTAAGGGGCAGGCCCTTGAACACTGGAGCTTTCTTT.

This chain connects TRBV18 to TRBJ1-1; the match to TRBD1 covers 10 bases. J lost 2 bases, V lost 3 bases, and 3 bases had no gene match. This CDR3 has 15 amino acids. Germline V lookup: CDR1 KGHSH, CDR2 LQKENI. CDR3 in amino acids: CASSPDRGHNTEAFF. CDR3 in DNA: TGTGCCAGCTCACCCGACAGGGGGCATAACACTGAAGCTTTCTTT.

This clonotype was picked up many times. V usage is TRBV12-5 and J usage is TRBJ2-5; D ambiguous. V lost 2 bases, J lost 2 bases, and 6 bases lay in between. This CDR3 comprises 13 residues. In germline, CDR1 is LGHNT, CDR2 FRNRAP. The CDR3 sequence: CASGLFVQETQYF. DNA for the CDR3: TGTGCTAGTGGTTTGTTCGTGCAAGAGACCCAGTACTTC.

In this sample, this clonotype turned up many times. This chain connects TRBV20-1 to TRBJ2-3; D perhaps matches TRBD1 (5 bases). Germline assignment: CDR1 DFQATT and CDR2 SNEGSKA (reference sequence). Trimming stripped 3 bases from V and 4 bases from J, with 11 bases between. CDR3 size: 13 residues. CDR3 bases: TGCAGTGCTAGTCGGACACGGTCAGATACGCAGTATTTT. Translated: CSASRTRSDTQYF.

This chain uses TRBV20-1 with TRBJ1-5, with 7 bases fitting TRBD1. Germline CDR1 is DFQATT and CDR2 is SNEGSKA (reference sequence). The V and J ends lost 3 bases and 0 bases, in that order; junction bases with no gene match: 8. The CDR3 length is 16 residues. The CDR3: CSAREGGTVSNQPQHF. The CDR3 region has the DNA TGCAGTGCTAGGGAGGGCGGGACAGTTAGCAATCAGCCCCAGCATTTT.

This clonotype appeared many times. This chain links TRBV20-1 with TRBJ1-2; D is unclear. The CDR3 is made up of 10 amino acids. V was pared by 3 bases and J by 6 bases, with 5 bases between. Germline-derived CDR1 and CDR2 are DFQATT and SNEGSKA (reference sequence). The CDR3 reads CSASRDGYTF. In DNA, the CDR3 is TGCAGTGCTAGCCGGGATGGCTACACCTTC.

The rearrangement joins TRBV28 to TRBJ2-7; TRBD1 matches 7 bases. The germline gives CDR1 MDHEN, CDR2 SYDVKM. V was clipped by 7 bases and J by 1 base; unmatched bases: 7. This CDR3 has 14 residues. In DNA form, the CDR3 reads TGTGCCAGCATTCAACGACAGGGTTCCTACGAGCAGTACTTC. Its translation: CASIQRQGSYEQYF.

V usage is TRBV29-1 and J usage is TRBJ2-7; TRBD1 might be the D (6 bases). The CDR3 sequence is 13 residues long. V gave up 3 bases and J gave up 4 bases, with 13 bases separating them. The germline V gene has CDR1 SQVTM and CDR2 ANQGSEA. CDR3 DNA sequence: TGCAGCGTTGACCTCTCCAGGGGATACGAGCAGTACTTC. It codes for CSVDLSRGYEQYF.

This clonotype was counted at least ten times. This rearrangement joins TRBV19 to TRBJ1-1, with a tentative D call TRBD1 (6 bases). V was trimmed by 9 bases and J by 1 base, leaving 12 bases between them. This CDR3 region has 13 residues. Germline CDR1 is LNHDA and CDR2 is SQIVND (reference sequence). The CDR3 DNA reads TGTGCCAGCCAACAGGGATGGAACACTGAAGCTTTCTTT. It specifies CASQQGWNTEAFF. The variable domain in full, completed from reference TRBV19 and TRBJ1-1, reads DGGITQSPKYLFRKEGQNVTLSCEQNLNHDAMYWYRQDPGQGLRLIYYSQIVNDFQKGDIAEGYSVSREKKESFPLTVTSAQKNPTAFYLCASQQGWNTEAFFGQGTRLTVV.

The rearrangement links TRBV2 to TRBJ1-1, with TRBD1 identical over 7 bases. The CDR3 runs to 15 residues. Germline V gene data show CDR1 as SNHLY and CDR2 as FYNNEI. V lost 8 bases, J lost 0 bases, and 9 bases stayed unmatched. CDR3 amino acids: CASQRQGGMNTEAFF. The CDR3 DNA reads TGTGCCAGCCAAAGACAGGGTGGGATGAACACTGAAGCTTTCTTT.

This clonotype was detected ten times or more. This CDR3 reads CASSEAPAGGGYTF. The CDR3 DNA reads TGTGCCAGCAGTGAAGCTCCCGCTGGGGGTGGCTACACCTTC. The J gene is TRBJ1-2, the V gene TRBV6-1, with D possibly matching TRBD1 (5 bases). CDR3 length: 14 residues. Germline loops: CDR1 MNHNS, CDR2 SASEGT. Between the trimmed V and J ends, which lost 0 bases and 7 bases, there was a span of 12 bases.

The chain recombines TRBV30 with TRBJ1-2; 8 bases align to TRBD1. Germline loops: CDR1 GTSNPN, CDR2 SVGIG (reference sequence). This CDR3 is built from 14 residues. Trimming cost V 5 bases and J 7 bases; bases outside gene matches: 12. The CDR3 is CAWGIRGQVFGYTF. CDR3 DNA sequence: TGTGCCTGGGGAATTAGGGGACAGGTTTTTGGCTACACCTTC.